This T cell receptor beta chain was recovered during a study of CD8 T cells in Susac syndrome. Study-wide findings and caveats: Regarding the TCR sequencing and HLA analysis, the study admitted that a relatively small number of individuals were involved. Clonal expansion was missing from Susac syndrome CD4+ T cell repertoires.

Reverse transcription of about 0.45 to 1 ug RNA used random hexamers. Across 54 Vbeta and 13 Jbeta, immunoSEQ multiplex PCR amplified TCR beta CDR3. TCRdb ran MiXCR on the immunoSEQ multiplex PCR reads and lists one entry per CDR3 protein. The sample contains 150,000 to 190,000 distinct CDR3 sequences, 85% to 95% of which appear only once. V was pared by 1 base and J by 7 bases, with 10 bases of the junction left unmatched. Germline assignment: CDR1 SGHRS and CDR2 YFSETQ. The CDR3 extends over 17 amino acids. Worth noting for this clonotype: Its antigen is not known.

V gene TRBV5-1 combines with J gene TRBJ2-1; 11 nucleotides line up with TRBD2. Specimen: CD4+ T cells from PBMCs. This receptor was obtained from a human donor with Susac syndrome. CDR3 sequence (DNA): TGCGCCAGCAGCTTGCCCGCTCTAGCGGGGGGAGGGAATGAGCAGTTCTTC. Amino acid sequence: CASSLPALAGGGNEQFF.